The 8 T cell receptor beta chains reported below all come from one sample, sequenced in a study of neurological immune-mediated disorders. Indicated time point: longitudinal time-point 1 (baseline). TCRdb analysed the 5' RACE reads with MiXCR anew, one entry per CDR3 protein. The repertoire holds 64,000 or so distinct CDR3 sequences, with roughly a tenth as singletons. Sequencing was carried out using PBMCs. These receptors were obtained from a man aged 25 to 40 in good health.

There are many counts of this clonotype. The chain has TRBV27 and TRBJ2-3, with D possibly matching TRBD1 (6 bases). Trimming took 5 bases from V and 11 from J, leaving 23 bases between them. CDR3 length equals 15 residues. Per germline, CDR1 MNHEY and CDR2 SMNVEV (reference sequence). CDR3 region: CASSTHPTGRPGQYF. The CDR3 nucleotides are TGTGCCAGCAGTACACACCCCACAGGGCGTCCAGGGCAGTATTTT.

This clonotype was observed many times. The chain joins TRBV20-1 to TRBJ2-5, with D possibly called TRBD1 or TRBD2 (6 bases each). CDR3 length: 14 residues. Germline CDR1 is DFQATT and CDR2 is SNEGSKA (reference sequence). The ends were cut back, 0 bases at V and 5 bases at J, with 13 bases in the middle. This CDR3 is CSARDGGPGETQYF. The CDR3 DNA reads as TGCAGTGCTAGAGATGGGGGGCCGGGCGAGACCCAGTACTTC.

The chain is built from TRBV6-1 and TRBJ2-7; a weak D match, TRBD1 (7 bases). The ends were cut back, 6 bases at V and 0 bases at J, with 15 bases in the middle. This CDR3 has 15 amino acids. Germline CDR1 reads MNHNS; CDR2 reads SASEGT. The DNA for the CDR3 is TGTGCCAGCAGGGGGGCGGGGACAGACTCCTACGAGCAGTACTTC. It encodes CASRGAGTDSYEQYF.

There are many counts of this clonotype. The rearrangement joins TRBV28 to TRBJ1-1; D is unclear. Germline V lookup: CDR1 MDHEN, CDR2 SYDVKM. Trimming stripped 7 bases from V and 0 bases from J, with 12 bases between. This CDR3 is built from 14 residues. CDR3 in amino acids: CASMGGTLNTEAFF. As DNA, the CDR3 is TGTGCCAGCATGGGTGGCACTCTGAACACTGAAGCTTTCTTT.

Ten or more counts support this clonotype. The chain carries TRBV5-1 and TRBJ2-7, with 13 nucleotides matching TRBD2. J gave up 3 bases and V 0 bases, and 0 bases lay outside the gene matches. The CDR3 is 15 amino acids. Per the germline V gene, CDR1 is SGHRS and CDR2 is YFSETQ. As DNA, the CDR3 is TGCGCCAGCAGCTTGGGACTAGCGGGAGGCTACGAGCAGTACTTC. It codes for CASSLGLAGGYEQYF.

V is TRBV20-1 and J is TRBJ2-1; TRBD2 agrees at 8 bases. The germline CDR1 and CDR2 sequences are DFQATT and SNEGSKA (reference sequence). The length of the CDR3 is 13 residues. V was pared by 3 bases and J by 6 bases, with 4 bases of the junction left unmatched. The CDR3 region is CSASGTSSNEQFF. As DNA, the CDR3 is TGCAGTGCTAGCGGGACTAGTTCCAATGAGCAGTTCTTC.

This clonotype was observed at least ten times. The chain employs TRBV30 and TRBJ1-2; TRBD1 might be the D (5 bases). The CDR3 is made up of 14 amino acids. Looked up from germline, CDR1 is GTSNPN and CDR2 is SVGIG (reference sequence). The V end was cut by 2 bases, the J end by 4 bases, with 14 bases between. CDR3 bases: TGTGCCTGGAGTCGGGGCAGCTCGGGCTATGGCTACACCTTC. It specifies CAWSRGSSGYGYTF.

The table lists this clonotype with a few counts. This CDR3 is CSAKGASPKSYNEQFF. In DNA, the CDR3 is TGCAGTGCTAAGGGGGCAAGCCCTAAATCCTACAATGAGCAGTTCTTC. The V call is TRBV20-1, the J call TRBJ2-1; TRBD1 aligns across 7 bases. Germline V gene sequence: CDR1 DFQATT, CDR2 SNEGSKA (reference sequence). The J segment lost 1 base and the V segment lost 4 bases, leaving 10 bases of the junction unmatched. The CDR3 is made up of 16 amino acids.